These 6 T cell receptor beta chains share one sample of origin, sequenced in a study of blood T cell repertoires in COVID-19. The table came from immunoSEQ multiplex PCR; TCRdb's copy has only in-frame clones and leaves some out. Of hundreds of thousands of clones listed, 85% to 90% are singletons. The sample comprised peripheral blood. Receptors originate from a young woman with acute or convalescent COVID-19.

V is TRBV24-1 and J is TRBJ1-2, with 8 bases matching TRBD1. Germline V gene lookup returns CDR1 KGHDR and CDR2 SFDVKD. The CDR3 runs 16 residues. Germline trimming cut 0 bases from V and 2 bases from J; bases unmatched to any gene: 4. The CDR3 bases are TGTGCCACCAGTGATTTGCAATCAGGGGGCAACTATGGCTACACCTTC. Translation: CATSDLQSGGNYGYTF.

This chain joins TRBV5-1 and TRBJ2-5; 8 bases line up with TRBD2. Germline values: CDR1 SGHRS, CDR2 YFSETQ. This CDR3 comprises 14 residues. The V gene end was trimmed by 7 bases and the J gene end by 5 bases; junction bases not matched to a gene: 10. The CDR3 DNA sequence: TGCGCCAGCTATCGACTAGCGAGCACGGAGACCCAGTACTTC. This codes for CASYRLASTETQYF.

V and J are TRBV27 and TRBJ1-2; 9 bases fit TRBD1. CDR1 and CDR2 from the germline V gene are MNHEY and SMNVEV (reference sequence). The V and J ends lost 5 bases and 0 bases, in that order; junction bases with no gene match: 4. This CDR3 comprises 15 residues. The chain's CDR3 is CASSPTGGPNYGYTF. The CDR3 DNA reads TGTGCCAGCAGTCCAACAGGGGGCCCTAACTATGGCTACACCTTC.

The CDR3 region is CASSPQKGELGGGNTIYF. CDR3 DNA sequence: TGTGCCAGCAGCCCACAAAAAGGAGAGTTGGGGGGTGGAAACACCATATATTTT. The V gene is TRBV9, the J gene TRBJ1-3; tentatively, D is TRBD1 (5 bases). The ends were cut back, 4 bases at V and 3 bases at J, with 23 bases in the middle. Germline V gene data show CDR1 as SGDLS and CDR2 as YYNGEE. This CDR3 has 18 amino acids.

This chain's CDR3 is CASRAGYNEQFF. In DNA form, the CDR3 reads TGTGCCAGCAGGGCGGGCTACAATGAGCAGTTCTTC. The chain combines TRBV2 with TRBJ2-1; D may be TRBD2 (5 bases). Germline lookup yields CDR1 SNHLY and CDR2 FYNNEI. This CDR3 comprises 12 residues. Trimming cost V 6 bases and J 3 bases, with 6 bases left between them.

The CDR3 loop reads CASSQDWRLAADTQYF. The DNA of the CDR3 is TGCGCCAGCAGCCAAGATTGGAGACTAGCGGCAGATACGCAGTATTTT. V and J are TRBV4-3 and TRBJ2-3; TRBD2 agrees at 9 bases. This CDR3 is built from 16 residues. Germline lookup yields CDR1 LGHNA and CDR2 YSLEER. Trimming removed 0 bases from V and 4 bases from J; junction bases left unmatched: 5.